The 20 T cell receptor beta chains listed next were all sequenced from one sample in a study of cytomegalovirus exposure and HLA in healthy donors. The method was immunoSEQ multiplex PCR; TCRdb's version includes in-frame clones alone and lacks a portion of them. Among approximately 160,000 clones listed, roughly nine tenths were seen once. Specimen: PBMCs. The receptor source for this set is a woman aged 18-29 years in good health and CMV-seropositive.

The chain carries TRBV7-6 and TRBJ2-7; 8 nucleotides match TRBD2. Germline assignment: CDR1 SGHVS and CDR2 FNYEAQ. The CDR3 contains 15 residues. V lost 5 bases and J lost 1; bases outside the gene matches: 7. DNA for the CDR3: TGTGCCAGCAGCCGGGGGGCTAGCGGGTCCTACGAGCAGTACTTC. Residues: CASSRGASGSYEQYF. Variable domain in full (rest from reference TRBV7-6 and TRBJ2-7): GAGVSQSPRYKVTKRGQDVALRCDPISGHVSLYWYRQALGQGPEFLTYFNYEAQQDKSGLPNDRFSAERPEGSISTLTIQRTEQRDSAMYRCASSRGASGSYEQYFGPGTRLTVT.

V is TRBV7-9 and J is TRBJ2-2; D unclear. The CDR3 consists of 12 residues. Germline CDR1 is SEHNR and CDR2 is FQNEAQ (reference sequence). The germline V and J ends were trimmed by 3 bases and 7 bases, with 6 bases remaining between them. The CDR3 protein is CASSFASGELFF. The CDR3 nucleotides read TGTGCCAGCAGCTTTGCTAGCGGGGAGCTGTTTTTT.

The rearrangement links TRBV28 to TRBJ2-1, with 8 positions matching TRBD2. Germline CDR1 is MDHEN and CDR2 is SYDVKM. The CDR3 length is 11 residues. V lost 6 bases and J lost 15; bases outside the gene matches: 7. The CDR3 region is CASRLGLDRFF. CDR3 coding DNA: TGTGCCAGCAGATTGGGACTAGATCGGTTCTTC. The full variable domain, completed using reference TRBV28 and TRBJ2-1, is DVKVTQSSRYLVKRTGEKVFLECVQDMDHENMFWYRQDPGLGLRLIYFSYDVKMKEKGDIPEGYSVSREKKERFSLILESASTNQTSMYLCASRLGLDRFFGPGTRLTVL.

V usage is TRBV6-6 and J usage is TRBJ2-7; TRBD2 is a possible D gene (7 bases). Trimming shortened V by 6 bases and J by 3 bases, and 9 bases separated the two germline ends. Germline V gene sequence: CDR1 MNHNY, CDR2 SVGAGI (reference sequence). CDR3 length: 12 residues. For the CDR3, the DNA is TGTGCCAGCAGGGGGGGGCGCTACGAGCAGTACTTC. Translation gives CASRGGRYEQYF.

This chain connects TRBV19 to TRBJ2-6; no definite D call. This CDR3 is 15 amino acids long. CDR1 LNHDA and CDR2 SQIVND come from the germline V gene (reference sequence). Deletions cut 7 bases from V and 5 bases from J, with 15 bases between. CDR3 sequence reads: CASTLGARRANVLTF. The CDR3 DNA sequence: TGTGCCAGTACCCTCGGCGCGAGGAGGGCCAACGTCCTGACTTTC.

This clone is a singleton in its sample. This rearrangement joins TRBV4-3 to TRBJ2-7; D might be TRBD1 (5 bases). CDR1 is LGHNA, CDR2 YSLEER, per germline. Trimming cost V 3 bases and J 2 bases, with 17 bases left between them. CDR3 length: 16 residues. The CDR3 loop is CASSHALVAGTYEQYF. The CDR3 nucleotides read TGCGCCAGCAGCCACGCTTTGGTGGCAGGGACCTACGAGCAGTACTTC.

This chain links TRBV7-2 with TRBJ2-2; TRBD1 matches at 9 bases. Germline V gives CDR1 SGHTA, CDR2 FQGNSA. The CDR3 length is 16 residues. The V and J ends lost 2 bases and 0 bases, in that order; junction bases with no gene match: 1. The DNA for the CDR3 is TGTGCCAGCAGCTTAACAGGGGGCTCGAACACCGGGGAGCTGTTTTTT. Its translation: CASSLTGGSNTGELFF.

DNA for the CDR3: TGTGCCAGCAGTGATTGGACTAGCGGGGGGGATGAGCAGTTCTTC. This translates into CASSDWTSGGDEQFF. The rearrangement uses TRBV2 and TRBJ2-1; the match to TRBD2 covers 15 bases. The CDR3 loop spans 15 amino acids. V shed 3 bases and J 8 bases; nucleotides not matched to a gene: 2. Germline CDR1 is SNHLY and CDR2 is FYNNEI. Full variable domain (missing parts from reference TRBV2 and TRBJ2-1): EPEVTQTPSHQVTQMGQEVILRCVPISNHLYFYWYRQILGQKVEFLVSFYNNEISEKSEIFDDQFSVERPDGSNFTLKIRSTKLEDSAMYFCASSDWTSGGDEQFFGPGTRLTVL.

CDR3 protein: CASTGTGGGGGELFF. CDR3 nucleotide sequence: TGTGCCAGCACCGGGACAGGGGGAGGTGGCGGGGAGCTGTTTTTT. The J gene is TRBJ2-2, the V gene TRBV25-1, with 11 bases fitting TRBD1. The junction had 8 bases not matched to a gene; V was cut back by 7 bases and J by 7 bases. The germline V gene has CDR1 MGHDK and CDR2 SYGVNS. The CDR3 loop spans 15 amino acids. The full variable domain, its missing parts supplied by reference TRBV25-1 and TRBJ2-2, is EADIYQTPRYLVIGTGKKITLECSQTMGHDKMYWYQQDPGMELHLIHYSYGVNSTEKGDLSSESTVSRIRTEHFPLTLESARPSHTSQYLCASTGTGGGGGELFFGEGSRLTVL.

The genes are TRBV30 and TRBJ1-5; TRBD1 agrees at 10 bases. CDR3 length: 16 amino acids. The junction had 11 bases not matched to a gene; V was cut back by 3 bases and J by 6 bases. Germline values: CDR1 GTSNPN, CDR2 SVGIG (reference sequence). CDR3 region: CAWRTKGQGTGQPQHF. In nucleotides, the CDR3 is TGTGCCTGGAGAACCAAGGGACAGGGGACGGGTCAGCCCCAGCATTTT.

The rearrangement uses TRBV9 and TRBJ1-1, with D maybe TRBD1 (6 bases). The germline V gene encodes CDR1 SGDLS and CDR2 YYNGEE. V was shortened by 0 bases and J by 1 base, with 13 bases between the two germline ends. This CDR3 region has 16 residues. CDR3 sequence: CASSVAWTAPNTEAFF. CDR3 DNA: TGTGCCAGCAGCGTAGCTTGGACAGCCCCGAACACTGAAGCTTTCTTT.

The chain is built from TRBV5-4 and TRBJ2-5; the D is unclear. Germline V gene data show CDR1 as SGHNT and CDR2 as YYREEE (reference sequence). V gave up 0 bases and J gave up 5 bases, with 11 bases separating them. The CDR3 loop spans 14 amino acids. The CDR3: CASSLGRARETQYF. For the CDR3, the DNA is TGTGCCAGCAGCTTGGGTCGCGCTCGGGAGACCCAGTACTTC. Variable domain in full (rest from reference TRBV5-4 and TRBJ2-5): ETGVTQSPTHLIKTRGQQVTLRCSSQSGHNTVSWYQQALGQGPQFIFQYYREEENGRGNFPPRFSGLQFPNYSSELNVNALELDDSALYLCASSLGRARETQYFGPGTRLLVL.

Only one count was recorded for this clone. The chain combines TRBV28 with TRBJ2-7, with TRBD1 identical over 10 bases. The CDR3 extends over 15 amino acids. CDR1 and CDR2 from the germline V gene are MDHEN and SYDVKM. Losses at the gene ends were 5 bases for V and 2 bases for J; bases not matched to a gene: 6. The CDR3 region is CASSPDRGGTYEQYF. In DNA, the CDR3 is TGTGCCAGCAGTCCGGACAGGGGGGGAACCTACGAGCAGTACTTC. Full variable domain (rest looked up from reference TRBV28 and TRBJ2-7): DVKVTQSSRYLVKRTGEKVFLECVQDMDHENMFWYRQDPGLGLRLIYFSYDVKMKEKGDIPEGYSVSREKKERFSLILESASTNQTSMYLCASSPDRGGTYEQYFGPGTRLTVT.

J is TRBJ2-3 and V is TRBV20-1; 11 bases align to TRBD1. Losses at the gene ends were 6 bases for V and 9 bases for J; bases not matched to a gene: 2. The germline V gene encodes CDR1 DFQATT and CDR2 SNEGSKA (reference sequence). The CDR3 extends over 11 amino acids. The DNA of the CDR3 is TGCAGTGCGGGGGACAGGGGGACGCAGTATTTT. Protein sequence: CSAGDRGTQYF.

This chain joins TRBV15 and TRBJ2-5, with D possibly being TRBD2 (5 bases). Germline loops: CDR1 LNHNV, CDR2 YYDKDF (reference sequence). The CDR3 is 14 residues long. With 5 bases removed from V and 5 bases from J, the gap between germline ends came to 15 bases. The CDR3 region is CATSARGKEETQYF. CDR3 nucleotide sequence: TGTGCCACCAGCGCTAGAGGGAAGGAGGAGACCCAGTACTTC.

This chain uses TRBV25-1 with TRBJ2-1; TRBD1 agrees at 9 bases. The CDR3 contains 15 residues. Germline CDR1 reads MGHDK; CDR2 reads SYGVNS. V lost 2 bases to trimming and J lost 3 bases; unmatched junction nucleotides: 2. CDR3 sequence (DNA): TGTGCCAGCAGTGAAACGGGACAGGGCTACAATGAGCAGTTCTTC. It yields the protein CASSETGQGYNEQFF.

The CDR3, as DNA: TGTGCCAGCAGCTTAGCGGGCACAGATACGCAGTATTTT. The encoded protein is CASSLAGTDTQYF. The chain combines TRBV5-4 with TRBJ2-3, with a weak D call TRBD2 (5 bases). The CDR3 loop spans 13 amino acids. Germline CDR1 reads SGHNT; CDR2 reads YYREEE (reference sequence). V was trimmed by 2 bases and J by 1 base, leaving 5 bases between them. The full variable domain, in which reference TRBV5-4 and TRBJ2-3 provide the parts outside the CDR3, is ETGVTQSPTHLIKTRGQQVTLRCSSQSGHNTVSWYQQALGQGPQFIFQYYREEENGRGNFPPRFSGLQFPNYSSELNVNALELDDSALYLCASSLAGTDTQYFGPGTRLTVL.

This clone appeared a few times. The chain recombines TRBV6-1 with TRBJ2-7; 7 bases are shared with TRBD1. Germline V CDR1 and CDR2: MNHNS, SASEGT. The V segment lost 3 bases and the J segment 3 bases; nucleotides outside the gene matches: 2. This CDR3 has 13 amino acids. CDR3 bases: TGTGCCAGCAGTGATAGGGACAGCTACGAGCAGTACTTC. Translating it yields CASSDRDSYEQYF.

This clone occurred once. The V gene is TRBV30, the J gene TRBJ2-7; tentative D call: TRBD2 (7 bases). The germline CDR1 and CDR2 sequences are GTSNPN and SVGIG (reference sequence). The V end lost 2 bases, the J end lost 0 bases, and 14 bases lay between the germline ends. CDR3 size: 15 residues. CDR3 sequence: CAWSLGGHTSYEQYF. For the CDR3, the DNA is TGTGCCTGGAGTCTGGGGGGGCATACCTCCTACGAGCAGTACTTC. Complete variable domain (other parts from reference TRBV30 and TRBJ2-7): SQTIHQWPATLVQPVGSPLSLECTVEGTSNPNLYWYRQAAGRGLQLLFYSVGIGQISSEVPQNLSASRPQDRQFILSSKKLLLSDSGFYLCAWSLGGHTSYEQYFGPGTRLTVT.

This rearrangement joins TRBV11-2 to TRBJ2-1; 7 nucleotides align to TRBD2. Germline V gives CDR1 SGHAT, CDR2 FQNNGV. The V gene end was trimmed by 5 bases and the J gene end by 8 bases; junction bases not matched to a gene: 15. The CDR3 contains 16 residues. The chain's CDR3 is CASSPPSGVIEDEQFF. CDR3 sequence (DNA): TGTGCCAGCAGCCCACCTAGCGGAGTGATTGAGGATGAGCAGTTCTTC.